The 2 T cell receptor beta chains listed next were all sequenced from one sample in a study of blood T cell repertoires in COVID-19 (dated by TCRdb to about 2020). The protocol used for the library was the immunoSEQ multiplex PCR assay. TCRdb's version of the immuneACCESS table is confined to in-frame rearrangements and falls short of the full clone set. An unresolved V gene accounts for under half of the shortfall where checked; the remainder is of unknown origin. This sample is represented by about 220,000 clones; over 70% of them were singletons. The ten largest clones represent 7.2% of the sample. The sequenced sample consisted of peripheral blood. The receptor set was obtained from a woman aged 70-85 years with acute or convalescent COVID-19.

V and J are TRBV4-1 and TRBJ2-5; a weak D match, TRBD2 (5 bases). V was pared by 0 bases and J by 5 bases, with 19 bases between. Germline V lookup: CDR1 MGHRA, CDR2 YSYEKL. CDR3 length equals 17 residues. Here the CDR3 reads CASSQDGGVGSRETQYF. The CDR3 nucleotides are TGCGCCAGCAGCCAAGATGGTGGGGTTGGGAGTCGGGAGACCCAGTACTTC.

The rearrangement joins TRBV30 to TRBJ1-1, with D tentatively TRBD1 (6 bases). V was pared by 5 bases and J by 0 bases, with 19 bases between. The CDR3 is 16 amino acids. The germline gives CDR1 GTSNPN, CDR2 SVGIG (reference sequence). CDR3 coding DNA: TGTGCCTGGGAAGGGGGGGCGCGGCACATGAACACTGAAGCTTTCTTT. This encodes CAWEGGARHMNTEAFF.